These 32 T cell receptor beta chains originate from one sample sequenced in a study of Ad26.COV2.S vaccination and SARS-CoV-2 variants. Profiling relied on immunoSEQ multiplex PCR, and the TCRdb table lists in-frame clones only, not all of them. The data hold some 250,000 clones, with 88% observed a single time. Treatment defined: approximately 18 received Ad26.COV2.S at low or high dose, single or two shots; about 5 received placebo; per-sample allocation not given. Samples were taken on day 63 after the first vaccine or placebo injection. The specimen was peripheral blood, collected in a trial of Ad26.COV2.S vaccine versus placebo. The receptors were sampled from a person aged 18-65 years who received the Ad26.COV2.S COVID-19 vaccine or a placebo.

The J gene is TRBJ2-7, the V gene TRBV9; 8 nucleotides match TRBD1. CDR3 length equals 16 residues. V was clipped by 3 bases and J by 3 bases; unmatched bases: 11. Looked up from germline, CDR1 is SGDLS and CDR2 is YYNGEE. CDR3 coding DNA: TGTGCCAGCAGCGCGAGGTCGGGACAGGCTATCTACGAGCAGTACTTC. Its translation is CASSARSGQAIYEQYF.

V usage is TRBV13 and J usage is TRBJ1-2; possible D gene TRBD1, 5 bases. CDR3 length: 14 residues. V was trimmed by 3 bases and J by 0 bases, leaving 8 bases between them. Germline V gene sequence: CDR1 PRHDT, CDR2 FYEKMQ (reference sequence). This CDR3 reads CASSLGRANYGYTF. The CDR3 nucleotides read TGTGCCAGCAGCTTGGGACGGGCTAACTATGGCTACACCTTC.

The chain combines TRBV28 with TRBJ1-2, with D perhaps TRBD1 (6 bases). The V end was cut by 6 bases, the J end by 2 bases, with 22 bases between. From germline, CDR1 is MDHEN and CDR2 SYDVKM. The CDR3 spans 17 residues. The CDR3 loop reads CASSPQAAGGGNYGYTF. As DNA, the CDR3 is TGTGCCAGCAGCCCTCAGGCGGCTGGAGGGGGAAACTATGGCTACACCTTC.

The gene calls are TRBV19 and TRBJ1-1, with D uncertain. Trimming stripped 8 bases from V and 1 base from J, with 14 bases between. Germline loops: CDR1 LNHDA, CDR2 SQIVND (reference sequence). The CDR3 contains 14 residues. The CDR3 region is CASSYDGSNTEAFF. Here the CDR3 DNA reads TGTGCCAGTTCTTACGACGGATCGAACACTGAAGCTTTCTTT.

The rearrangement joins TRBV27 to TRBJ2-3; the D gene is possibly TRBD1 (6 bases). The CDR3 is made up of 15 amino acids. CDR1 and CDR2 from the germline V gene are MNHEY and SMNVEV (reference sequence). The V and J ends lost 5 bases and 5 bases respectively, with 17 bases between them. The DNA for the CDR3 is TGTGCCAGCAGTCCAGAGACAGGTTATGGAGATACGCAGTATTTT. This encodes CASSPETGYGDTQYF.

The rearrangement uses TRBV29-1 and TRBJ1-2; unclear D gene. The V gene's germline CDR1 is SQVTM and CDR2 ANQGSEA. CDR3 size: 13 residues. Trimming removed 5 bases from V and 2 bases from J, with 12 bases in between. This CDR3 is CSVRAEINYGYTF. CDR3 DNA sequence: TGCAGCGTTCGGGCAGAGATCAACTATGGCTACACCTTC.

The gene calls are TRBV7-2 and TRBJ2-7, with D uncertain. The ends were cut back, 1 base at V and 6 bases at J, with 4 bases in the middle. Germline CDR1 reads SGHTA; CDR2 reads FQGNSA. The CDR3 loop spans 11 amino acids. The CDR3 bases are TGTGCCAGCAGCTTAGACTCCGAGCAGTACTTC. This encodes CASSLDSEQYF. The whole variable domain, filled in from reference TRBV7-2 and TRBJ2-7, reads GAGVSQSPSNKVTEKGKDVELRCDPISGHTALYWYRQSLGQGLEFLIYFQGNSAPDKSGLPSDRFSAERTGGSVSTLTIQRTQQEDSAVYLCASSLDSEQYFGPGTRLTVT.

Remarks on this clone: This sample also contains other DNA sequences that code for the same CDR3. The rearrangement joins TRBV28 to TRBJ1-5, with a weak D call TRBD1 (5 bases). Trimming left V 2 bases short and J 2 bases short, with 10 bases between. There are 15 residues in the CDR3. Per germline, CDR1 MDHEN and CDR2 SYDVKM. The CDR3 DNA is TGTGCCAGCAGTTTACCGGGAGGGGGCAATCAGCCCCAGCATTTT. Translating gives CASSLPGGGNQPQHF.

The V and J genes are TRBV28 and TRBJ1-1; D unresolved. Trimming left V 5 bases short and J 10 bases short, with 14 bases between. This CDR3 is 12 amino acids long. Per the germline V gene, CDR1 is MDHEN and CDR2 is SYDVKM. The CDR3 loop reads CASSPTKVGAFF. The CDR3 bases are TGTGCCAGCAGTCCTACCAAGGTCGGAGCTTTCTTT.

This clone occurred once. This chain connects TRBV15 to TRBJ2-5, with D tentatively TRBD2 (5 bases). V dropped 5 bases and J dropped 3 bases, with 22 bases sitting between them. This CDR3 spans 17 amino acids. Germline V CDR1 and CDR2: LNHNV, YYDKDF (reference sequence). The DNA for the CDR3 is TGTGCCACCAGCGTAATCCCCCCGGGCCGGGGAGAAGAGACCCAGTACTTC. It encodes CATSVIPPGRGEETQYF.

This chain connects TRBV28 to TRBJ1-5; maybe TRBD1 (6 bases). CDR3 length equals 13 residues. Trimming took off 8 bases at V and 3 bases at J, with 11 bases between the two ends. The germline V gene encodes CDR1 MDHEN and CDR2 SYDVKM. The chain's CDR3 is CASSGVSNQPQHF. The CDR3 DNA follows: TGTGCCAGCTCAGGGGTTTCCAATCAGCCCCAGCATTTT.

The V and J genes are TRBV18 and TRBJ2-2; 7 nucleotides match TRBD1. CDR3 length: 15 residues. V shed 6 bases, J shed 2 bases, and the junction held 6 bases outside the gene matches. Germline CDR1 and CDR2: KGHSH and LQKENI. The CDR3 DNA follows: TGTGCCAGCTCCCGCCGACAGGGAAACACCGGGGAGCTGTTTTTT. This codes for CASSRRQGNTGELFF.

The CDR3 is CASSKRVDSPGQPQHF. In DNA, the CDR3 is TGTGCCAGCAGCAAAAGGGTGGACAGCCCGGGTCAGCCCCAGCATTTT. The rearrangement links TRBV16 to TRBJ1-5, with a weak D call TRBD1 (6 bases). CDR3 length equals 16 residues. CDR1 and CDR2 from the germline V gene are KGHSY and FQNENV. V lost 5 bases, J lost 6 bases, and 20 bases lay in between.

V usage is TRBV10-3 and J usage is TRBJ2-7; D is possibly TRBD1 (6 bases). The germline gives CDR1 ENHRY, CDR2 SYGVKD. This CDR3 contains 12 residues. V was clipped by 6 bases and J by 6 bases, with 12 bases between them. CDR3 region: CAIRVQGREQYF. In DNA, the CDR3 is TGTGCCATCAGGGTACAGGGCCGCGAGCAGTACTTC.

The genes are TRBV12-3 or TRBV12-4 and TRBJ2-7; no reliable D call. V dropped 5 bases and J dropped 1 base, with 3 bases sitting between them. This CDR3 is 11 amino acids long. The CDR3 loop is CASSQSYEQYF. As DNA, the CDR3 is TGTGCCAGCAGTCAGTCCTACGAGCAGTACTTC.

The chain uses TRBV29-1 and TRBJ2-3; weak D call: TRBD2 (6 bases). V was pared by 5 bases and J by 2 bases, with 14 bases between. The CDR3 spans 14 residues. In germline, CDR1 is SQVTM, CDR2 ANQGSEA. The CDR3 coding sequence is TGCAGCGTTCGACTAGGCGTATACACAGATACGCAGTATTTT. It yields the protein CSVRLGVYTDTQYF.

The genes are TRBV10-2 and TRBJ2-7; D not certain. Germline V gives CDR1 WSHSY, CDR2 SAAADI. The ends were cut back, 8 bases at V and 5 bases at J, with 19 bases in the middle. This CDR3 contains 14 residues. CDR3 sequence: CASRHTPTVDEQYF. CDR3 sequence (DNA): TGCGCCAGCCGCCACACTCCCACGGTCGACGAGCAGTACTTC.

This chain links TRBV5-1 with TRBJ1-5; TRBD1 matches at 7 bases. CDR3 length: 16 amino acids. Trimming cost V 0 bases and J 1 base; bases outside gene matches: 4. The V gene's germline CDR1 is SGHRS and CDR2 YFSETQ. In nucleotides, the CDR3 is TGCGCCAGCAGCTTGGGAGACAGGGACAGCAATCAGCCCCAGCATTTT. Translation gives CASSLGDRDSNQPQHF. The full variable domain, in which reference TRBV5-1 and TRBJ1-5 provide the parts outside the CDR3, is KAGVTQTPRYLIKTRGQQVTLSCSPISGHRSVSWYQQTPGQGLQFLFEYFSETQRNKGNFPGRFSGRQFSNSRSEMNVSTLELGDSALYLCASSLGDRDSNQPQHFGDGTRLSIL.

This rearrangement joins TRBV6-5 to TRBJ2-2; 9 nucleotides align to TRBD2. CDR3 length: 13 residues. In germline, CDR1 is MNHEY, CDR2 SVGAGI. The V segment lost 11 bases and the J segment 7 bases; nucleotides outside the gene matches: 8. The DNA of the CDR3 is TGTGCCGCAGCGGGGGGAATGGGCGGGGAGCTGTTTTTT. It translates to CAAAGGMGGELFF.

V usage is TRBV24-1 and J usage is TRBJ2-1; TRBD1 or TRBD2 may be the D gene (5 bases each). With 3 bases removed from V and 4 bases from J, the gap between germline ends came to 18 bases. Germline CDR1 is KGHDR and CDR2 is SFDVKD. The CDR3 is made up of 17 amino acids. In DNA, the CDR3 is TGTGCCACCAGTGATGGTCGGGACGGTCTTAAATACAATGAGCAGTTCTTC. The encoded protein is CATSDGRDGLKYNEQFF.

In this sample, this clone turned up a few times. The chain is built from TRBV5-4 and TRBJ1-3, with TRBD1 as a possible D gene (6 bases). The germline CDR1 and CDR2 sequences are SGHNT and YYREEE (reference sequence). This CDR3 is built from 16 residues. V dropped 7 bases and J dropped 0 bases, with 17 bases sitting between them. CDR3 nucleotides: TGTGCCAGCTCCCCGGCGGGGGGGCCCTCTGGAAACACCATATATTTT. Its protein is CASSPAGGPSGNTIYF.

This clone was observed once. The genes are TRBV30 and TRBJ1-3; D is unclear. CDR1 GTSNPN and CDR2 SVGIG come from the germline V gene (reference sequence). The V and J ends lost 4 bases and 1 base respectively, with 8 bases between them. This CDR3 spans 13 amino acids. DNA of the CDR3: TGTGCCTGGACCCACAGTTCTGGAAACACCATATATTTT. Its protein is CAWTHSSGNTIYF.

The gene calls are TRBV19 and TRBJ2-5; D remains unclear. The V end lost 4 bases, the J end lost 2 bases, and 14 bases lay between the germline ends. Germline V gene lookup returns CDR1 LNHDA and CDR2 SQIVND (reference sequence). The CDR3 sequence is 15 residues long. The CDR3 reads CASSTWQKNQETQYF. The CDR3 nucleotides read TGTGCCAGTAGTACGTGGCAGAAGAATCAAGAGACCCAGTACTTC.

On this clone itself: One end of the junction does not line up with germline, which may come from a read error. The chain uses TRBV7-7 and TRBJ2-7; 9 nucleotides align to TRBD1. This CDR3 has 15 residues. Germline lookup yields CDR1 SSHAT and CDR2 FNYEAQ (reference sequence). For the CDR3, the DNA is TGTGCTAGCAGCTCCCCCCGGGACAGGGTCTACGAGCAGTACTTC. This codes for CASSSPRDRVYEQYF.

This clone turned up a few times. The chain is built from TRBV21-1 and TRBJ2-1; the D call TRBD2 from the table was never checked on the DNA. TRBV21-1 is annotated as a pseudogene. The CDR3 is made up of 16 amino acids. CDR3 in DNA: TGTGCCAGCAGCAAAAGGACTAGCGGGAGGAGGAATGAGCAGTTCTTC. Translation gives CASSKRTSGRRNEQFF.

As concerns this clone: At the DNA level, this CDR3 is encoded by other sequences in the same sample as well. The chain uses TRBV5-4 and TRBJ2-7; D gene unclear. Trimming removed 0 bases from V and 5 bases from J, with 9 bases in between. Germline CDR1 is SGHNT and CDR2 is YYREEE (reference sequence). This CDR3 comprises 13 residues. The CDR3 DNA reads TGTGCCAGCAGCTTGGTCGGCGGAGACGAGCAGTACTTC. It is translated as CASSLVGGDEQYF.

This chain's CDR3 is CASSQNGEECAYNEQFF. The CDR3, as DNA: TGTGCCAGCAGCCAAAATGGAGAAGAATGCGCCTACAATGAGCAGTTCTTC. The V gene is TRBV3-1 (or the pseudogene TRBV3-2), the J gene TRBJ2-1, with no clear D. Germline V gene sequence: CDR1 LGHDT, CDR2 YNNKEL (reference sequence). The V end lost 2 bases, the J end lost 2 bases, and 16 bases lay between the germline ends. The CDR3 runs 17 residues.

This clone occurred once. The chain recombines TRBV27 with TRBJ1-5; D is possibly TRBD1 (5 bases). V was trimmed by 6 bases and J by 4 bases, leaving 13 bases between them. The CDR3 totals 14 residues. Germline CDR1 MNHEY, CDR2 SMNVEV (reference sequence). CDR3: CASRASGVNQPQHF. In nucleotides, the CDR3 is TGTGCCAGCAGGGCCTCGGGGGTGAATCAGCCCCAGCATTTT.

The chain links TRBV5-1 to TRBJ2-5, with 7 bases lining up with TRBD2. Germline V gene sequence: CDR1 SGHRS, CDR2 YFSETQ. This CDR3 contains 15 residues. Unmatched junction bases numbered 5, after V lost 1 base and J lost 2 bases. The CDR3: CASSLLGLQQETQYF. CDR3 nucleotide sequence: TGCGCCAGCAGCTTGCTGGGACTACAACAAGAGACCCAGTACTTC.

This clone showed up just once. The chain's CDR3 is CATSDQPGQGGNTIYF. Here the CDR3 DNA reads TGTGCCACCAGTGACCAGCCGGGACAGGGTGGGAACACCATATATTTT. This chain connects TRBV24-1 to TRBJ1-3, with TRBD1 identical over 9 bases. After removal of 4 bases from V and 7 bases from J, the junction contained 10 bases not matched to a gene. This CDR3 comprises 16 residues. Germline CDR1 is KGHDR and CDR2 is SFDVKD.

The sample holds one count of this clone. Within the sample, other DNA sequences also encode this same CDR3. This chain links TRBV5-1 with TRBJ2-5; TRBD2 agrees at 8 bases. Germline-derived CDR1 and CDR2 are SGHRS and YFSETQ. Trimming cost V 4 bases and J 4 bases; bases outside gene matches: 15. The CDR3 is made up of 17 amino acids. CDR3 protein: CASSQAGRGARRETQYF. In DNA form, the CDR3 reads TGCGCCAGCAGCCAGGCGGGGCGGGGGGCGAGGAGAGAGACCCAGTACTTC. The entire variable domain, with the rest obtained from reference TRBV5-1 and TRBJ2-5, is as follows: KAGVTQTPRYLIKTRGQQVTLSCSPISGHRSVSWYQQTPGQGLQFLFEYFSETQRNKGNFPGRFSGRQFSNSRSEMNVSTLELGDSALYLCASSQAGRGARRETQYFGPGTRLLVL.

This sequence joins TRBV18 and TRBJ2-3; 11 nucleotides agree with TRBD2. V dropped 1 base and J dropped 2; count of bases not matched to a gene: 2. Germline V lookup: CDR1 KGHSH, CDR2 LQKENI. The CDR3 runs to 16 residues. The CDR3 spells CASSPLAGGFTDTQYF. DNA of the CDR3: TGTGCCAGCTCACCACTAGCGGGAGGGTTCACAGATACGCAGTATTTT.